These 26 T cell receptor beta chains were sequenced from one sample in a study of blood T cell repertoires in COVID-19. Clones were read by immunoSEQ multiplex PCR, and TCRdb kept only the in-frame ones, dropping some. The sample includes 150,000 to 200,000 clones, more than 85% of them seen just once. Sequencing was carried out using peripheral blood. The receptors derive from a man in his 70s with active or convalescent COVID-19.

Turning to this clone: The sample carries other DNA sequences with the same CDR3. The rearrangement joins TRBV5-1 to TRBJ2-3; tentatively, D is TRBD2 (6 bases). The CDR3 runs to 13 residues. Germline CDR1 SGHRS, CDR2 YFSETQ. Trimming removed 4 bases from V and 6 bases from J, with 12 bases in between. The CDR3 protein is CASSLRGADTQYF. CDR3 bases: TGCGCCAGCAGCCTGCGGGGCGCCGATACGCAGTATTTT.

V and J are TRBV5-6 and TRBJ2-5, with 9 positions matching TRBD2. V lost 1 base and J lost 4; bases outside the gene matches: 5. The CDR3 runs 15 residues. CDR1 is SGHDT, CDR2 YYEEEE, per germline. DNA of the CDR3: TGTGCCAGCAGCTTGACAGGGCGGGGGGGAGAGACCCAGTACTTC. As protein: CASSLTGRGGETQYF.

The J gene is TRBJ2-7, the V gene TRBV15, with 12 bases identical to TRBD2. CDR3 length: 16 amino acids. Germline trimming cut 4 bases from V and 5 bases from J; bases unmatched to any gene: 9. CDR1 is LNHNV, CDR2 YYDKDF, per germline (reference sequence). The CDR3 coding sequence is TGTGCCACCAGCAAGGCTAGCGGGAGGGCGGGTCACGAGCAGTACTTC. This gives the protein CATSKASGRAGHEQYF.

V is TRBV3-1 (or the pseudogene TRBV3-2) and J is TRBJ2-7, with 15 bases lining up with TRBD2. The CDR3 consists of 16 residues. Germline CDR1 LGHDT, CDR2 YNNKEL (reference sequence). The ends lost 3 bases at V and 3 bases at J; junction bases unmatched: 3. The CDR3 DNA sequence: TGTGCCAGCAGCCAGGGGACTAGCGGGAGGCTCTACGAGCAGTACTTC. Its translation: CASSQGTSGRLYEQYF.

The chain joins TRBV3-1 (or the pseudogene TRBV3-2) to TRBJ1-1, with 8 bases identical to TRBD1. The CDR3 sequence is 19 residues long. V gave up 1 base and J gave up 1 base; unmatched junction bases: 14. CDR1 is LGHDT and CDR2 is YNNKEL in the germline V gene (reference sequence). This chain's CDR3 is CASSQGFRTGPQQNTEAFF. The CDR3 region has the DNA TGTGCCAGCAGCCAAGGATTCCGGACAGGGCCCCAGCAGAACACTGAAGCTTTCTTT.

The CDR3 loop is CASSLVAGRPLHF. The CDR3 DNA reads as TGTGCCAGCAGCTTAGTTGCAGGTCGACCCCTCCACTTT. The genes are TRBV7-2 and TRBJ1-6; no clear D. Looked up from germline, CDR1 is SGHTA and CDR2 is FQGNSA. The CDR3 covers 13 residues. The ends were cut back, 1 base at V and 12 bases at J, with 10 bases in the middle.

This chain joins TRBV6-5 and TRBJ2-1; 9 nucleotides match TRBD2. J was trimmed by 12 bases and V by 0 bases; bases with no gene match: 12. CDR1 and CDR2 from the germline V gene are MNHEY and SVGAGI. The CDR3 extends over 16 amino acids. The CDR3 sequence is CASSYSGSGRPPWQFF. CDR3 coding DNA: TGTGCCAGCAGTTACTCGGGTAGCGGGAGACCCCCGTGGCAGTTCTTC.

CDR3: CASSVAGRAANEQFF. CDR3 sequence (DNA): TGTGCCAGCAGCGTAGCGGGGAGGGCCGCTAATGAGCAGTTCTTC. The gene calls are TRBV9 and TRBJ2-1; 7 bases agree with TRBD2. This CDR3 contains 15 residues. The junction had 7 bases not matched to a gene; V was cut back by 0 bases and J by 7 bases. From germline, CDR1 is SGDLS and CDR2 YYNGEE.

The chain links TRBV5-1 to TRBJ2-7; 12 bases map to TRBD2. Germline CDR1 and CDR2: SGHRS and YFSETQ. This CDR3 comprises 15 residues. The V gene end was trimmed by 4 bases and the J gene end by 5 bases; junction bases not matched to a gene: 7. The CDR3 bases are TGCGCCAGCAGCCCTAGCGGGAGGGCAAGAAACGAGCAGTACTTC. Its translation: CASSPSGRARNEQYF.

CDR3 in DNA: TGCGCCAGCAGCTTGGCCCCCCCGGGGGGTGGGGACATTCAGTACTTC. Translation gives CASSLAPPGGGDIQYF. This chain connects TRBV5-1 to TRBJ2-4, with 7 nucleotides matching TRBD2. In germline, CDR1 is SGHRS, CDR2 YFSETQ. The CDR3 sequence is 16 residues long. V lost 0 bases, J lost 8 bases, and 11 bases stayed unmatched.

The chain uses TRBV9 and TRBJ1-5; D perhaps matches TRBD1 (6 bases). Germline CDR1 reads SGDLS; CDR2 reads YYNGEE. V lost 4 bases, J lost 3 bases, and 8 bases lay in between. This CDR3 region has 13 residues. In DNA, the CDR3 is TGTGCCAGCAGCAGGACAGACAATCAGCCCCAGCATTTT. Translation gives CASSRTDNQPQHF.

The rearrangement uses TRBV11-3 and TRBJ2-2; perhaps TRBD1 as D (5 bases). CDR1 SGHNT and CDR2 YENEEA come from the germline V gene. The CDR3 totals 15 residues. Between the trimmed V and J ends, which lost 5 bases and 5 bases, there was a span of 15 bases. The CDR3 loop is CASSLDNLGTGELFF. The CDR3 DNA reads TGTGCCAGCAGCCTGGACAACTTGGGGACCGGGGAGCTGTTTTTT.

The chain recombines TRBV18 with TRBJ2-1; D may be TRBD1 (6 bases). V lost 3 bases and J lost 8, with 14 bases in between. This CDR3 is built from 14 residues. Per germline, CDR1 KGHSH and CDR2 LQKENI. This CDR3 reads CASSPRQGYDEQFF. In DNA, the CDR3 is TGTGCCAGCTCACCCAGGCAGGGGTACGATGAGCAGTTCTTC. The full variable domain, with the rest looked up from reference TRBV18 and TRBJ2-1, is NAGVMQNPRHLVRRRGQEARLRCSPMKGHSHVYWYRQLPEEGLKFMVYLQKENIIDESGMPKERFSAEFPKEGPSILRIQQVVRGDSAAYFCASSPRQGYDEQFFGPGTRLTVL.

This clone has a handful of counts. The chain links TRBV7-8 to TRBJ2-5; TRBD1 aligns across 12 bases. V was clipped by 1 base and J by 7 bases; unmatched bases: 7. CDR1 SGHVS and CDR2 FQNEAQ come from the germline V gene. CDR3 length equals 16 residues. The CDR3: CASSLVGTGGFGTQYF. In DNA form, the CDR3 reads TGTGCCAGCAGCTTAGTCGGGACAGGGGGCTTTGGGACCCAGTACTTC.

The chain joins TRBV4-3 to TRBJ2-7, with 14 positions matching TRBD2. The CDR3 length is 16 residues. Per germline, CDR1 LGHNA and CDR2 YSLEER. With V trimmed by 0 bases and J by 4 bases, 2 bases remained unmatched. The CDR3 sequence: CASSQEWTSGGYEQYF. The CDR3 DNA reads TGCGCCAGCAGCCAAGAGTGGACTAGCGGGGGGTACGAGCAGTACTTC.

V usage is TRBV29-1 and J usage is TRBJ2-3; TRBD1 might be the D (6 bases). The germline V gene encodes CDR1 SQVTM and CDR2 ANQGSEA. The V gene lost 3 bases and the J gene lost 5 bases, with 12 bases spanning the gap. The CDR3 is 13 residues long. CDR3 region: CSVEGRGVDTQYF. DNA for the CDR3: TGCAGCGTTGAGGGCAGGGGTGTAGATACGCAGTATTTT.

The chain recombines TRBV6-5 with TRBJ1-5; 9 bases line up with TRBD1. This CDR3 spans 12 amino acids. Germline CDR1 is MNHEY and CDR2 is SVGAGI. Trimming cost V 5 bases and J 7 bases; bases outside gene matches: 0. Here the CDR3 reads CASSTGGQPQHF. The CDR3 nucleotides read TGTGCCAGCAGTACAGGGGGCCAGCCCCAGCATTTT.

The chain joins TRBV4-3 to TRBJ1-6, with TRBD1 as a possible D gene (6 bases). The germline gives CDR1 LGHNA, CDR2 YSLEER. V was shortened by 5 bases and J by 6 bases, with 14 bases between the two germline ends. This CDR3 has 15 amino acids. CDR3 sequence (DNA): TGCGCCAGCAGCTCCACAGGGTCCGGTAATTCACCCCTCCACTTT. It translates to CASSSTGSGNSPLHF.

This chain connects TRBV9 to TRBJ1-6; D is possibly TRBD1 (6 bases). This CDR3 is 18 amino acids long. Germline values: CDR1 SGDLS, CDR2 YYNGEE. V lost 5 bases, J lost 5 bases, and 23 bases lay in between. CDR3 residues: CASRHYRAGGNDNSPLHF. CDR3 nucleotide sequence: TGTGCCAGCAGACATTACAGGGCCGGGGGGAATGATAATTCACCCCTCCACTTT.

The V call is TRBV7-8, the J call TRBJ1-2; 8 positions match TRBD1. With 1 base clipped from V and 1 base from J, the junction kept 2 bases outside the gene matches. Germline V lookup: CDR1 SGHVS, CDR2 FQNEAQ. The CDR3 consists of 15 residues. The CDR3 loop reads CASSLGQGSNYGYTF. CDR3 DNA sequence: TGTGCCAGCAGCTTAGGACAGGGGAGTAACTATGGCTACACCTTC. Full variable domain (outside the CDR3, taken from reference TRBV7-8 and TRBJ1-2): GAGVSQSPRYKVAKRGQDVALRCDPISGHVSLFWYQQALGQGPEFLTYFQNEAQLDKSGLPSDRFFAERPEGSVSTLKIQRTQQEDSAVYLCASSLGQGSNYGYTFGSGTRLTVV.

The gene calls are TRBV27 and TRBJ1-4; D possibly corresponds to TRBD1 (5 bases). V lost 4 bases and J 11 bases, leaving 17 bases between the germline ends. Per the germline V gene, CDR1 is MNHEY and CDR2 is SMNVEV (reference sequence). This CDR3 region has 14 residues. The CDR3 sequence is CASSSTGGIGKLFF. The CDR3 DNA sequence: TGTGCCAGCAGTTCCACCGGGGGAATCGGGAAACTGTTTTTT. Using reference TRBV27 and TRBJ1-4 for the parts outside the CDR3, the full variable domain is EAQVTQNPRYLITVTGKKLTVTCSQNMNHEYMSWYRQDPGLGLRQIYYSMNVEVTDKGDVPEGYKVSRKEKRNFPLILESPSPNQTSLYFCASSSTGGIGKLFFGSGTQLSVL.

The CDR3 region has the DNA TGTGCCAGCAGCTTAGGTGGGGGCCTCACAGATACGCAGTATTTT. It yields the protein CASSLGGGLTDTQYF. The rearrangement joins TRBV7-2 to TRBJ2-3; weak D call: TRBD1 (6 bases). The V gene's germline CDR1 is SGHTA and CDR2 FQGNSA. V lost 1 base and J lost 2, with 10 bases in between. This CDR3 region has 15 residues. Combining the CDR3 with reference TRBV7-2 and TRBJ2-3 gives the whole variable domain GAGVSQSPSNKVTEKGKDVELRCDPISGHTALYWYRQSLGQGLEFLIYFQGNSAPDKSGLPSDRFSAERTGGSVSTLTIQRTQQEDSAVYLCASSLGGGLTDTQYFGPGTRLTVL.

The chain joins TRBV5-4 to TRBJ2-1, with D maybe TRBD1 (5 bases). Germline V CDR1 and CDR2: SGHNT, YYREEE (reference sequence). V was clipped by 2 bases and J by 5 bases, with 8 bases between them. CDR3 length: 13 residues. The CDR3 here is CASSFRTNNEQFF. CDR3 in DNA: TGTGCCAGCAGCTTCCGGACAAACAATGAGCAGTTCTTC. The full variable domain, rest sourced from reference TRBV5-4 and TRBJ2-1, is ETGVTQSPTHLIKTRGQQVTLRCSSQSGHNTVSWYQQALGQGPQFIFQYYREEENGRGNFPPRFSGLQFPNYSSELNVNALELDDSALYLCASSFRTNNEQFFGPGTRLTVL.

The chain joins TRBV6-2 or TRBV6-3 to TRBJ2-7; D is possibly TRBD2 (7 bases). Germline V gene lookup returns CDR1 MNHEY and CDR2 SVGEGT. The CDR3 extends over 14 amino acids. Trimming took 2 bases from V and 1 from J, leaving 9 bases between them. In nucleotides, the CDR3 is TGTGCCAGCAGTTACGGGGGGGCTTCCTACGAGCAGTACTTC. This sequence encodes CASSYGGASYEQYF.

The chain carries TRBV6-6 and TRBJ1-5, with D perhaps matching TRBD1 (5 bases). V dropped 7 bases and J dropped 0 bases, with 16 bases sitting between them. Per the germline V gene, CDR1 is MNHNY and CDR2 is SVGAGI (reference sequence). The CDR3 has 16 amino acids. CDR3 region: CASNKKQDYSNQPQHF. The CDR3 DNA follows: TGTGCCAGCAACAAAAAACAGGATTATAGCAATCAGCCCCAGCATTTT.

This clone was counted once. V and J are TRBV9 and TRBJ1-1; D remains unclear. The CDR3 has 14 amino acids. With 0 bases removed from V and 3 bases from J, the gap between germline ends came to 9 bases. The germline V gene encodes CDR1 SGDLS and CDR2 YYNGEE. The CDR3 DNA follows: TGTGCCAGCAGCGTAGGGCCCGGGGACACTGAAGCTTTCTTT. As protein: CASSVGPGDTEAFF. Drawing the rest from reference TRBV9 and TRBJ1-1, the complete variable domain is DSGVTQTPKHLITATGQRVTLRCSPRSGDLSVYWYQQSLDQGLQFLIQYYNGEERAKGNILERFSAQQFPDLHSELNLSSLELGDSALYFCASSVGPGDTEAFFGQGTRLTVV.